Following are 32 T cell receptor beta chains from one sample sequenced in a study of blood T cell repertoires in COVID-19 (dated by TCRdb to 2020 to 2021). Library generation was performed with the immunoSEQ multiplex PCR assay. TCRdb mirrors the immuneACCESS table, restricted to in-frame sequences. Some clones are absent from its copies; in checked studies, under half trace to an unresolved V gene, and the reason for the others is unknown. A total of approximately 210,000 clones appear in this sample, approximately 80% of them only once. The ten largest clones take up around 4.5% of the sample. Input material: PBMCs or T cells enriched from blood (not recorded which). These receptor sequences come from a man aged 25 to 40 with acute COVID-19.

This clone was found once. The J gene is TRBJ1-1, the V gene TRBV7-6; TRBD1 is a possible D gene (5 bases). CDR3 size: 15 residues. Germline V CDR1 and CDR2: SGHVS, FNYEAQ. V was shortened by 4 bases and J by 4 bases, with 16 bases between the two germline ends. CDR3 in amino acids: CASSSVQGVGTEAFF. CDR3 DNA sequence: TGTGCCAGCAGCTCAGTCCAGGGTGTCGGCACTGAAGCTTTCTTT.

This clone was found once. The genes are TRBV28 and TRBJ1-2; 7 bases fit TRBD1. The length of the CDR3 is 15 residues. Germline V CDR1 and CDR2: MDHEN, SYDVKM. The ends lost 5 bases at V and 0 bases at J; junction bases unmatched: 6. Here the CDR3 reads CASSPYRGTNYGYTF. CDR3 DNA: TGTGCCAGCAGTCCCTACAGGGGTACTAACTATGGCTACACCTTC.

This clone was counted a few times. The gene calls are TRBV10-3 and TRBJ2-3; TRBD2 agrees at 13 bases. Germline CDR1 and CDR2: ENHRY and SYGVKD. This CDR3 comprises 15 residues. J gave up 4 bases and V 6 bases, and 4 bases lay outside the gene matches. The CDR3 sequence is CAISRTSGGADTQYF. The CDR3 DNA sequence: TGTGCCATCAGCAGGACTAGCGGGGGTGCAGATACGCAGTATTTT.

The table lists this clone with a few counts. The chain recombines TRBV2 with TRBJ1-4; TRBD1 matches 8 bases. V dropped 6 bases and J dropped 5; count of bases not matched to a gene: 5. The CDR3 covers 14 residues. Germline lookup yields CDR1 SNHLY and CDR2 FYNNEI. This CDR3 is CASSRGLGNEKLFF. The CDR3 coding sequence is TGTGCCAGCAGCAGGGGGCTGGGGAATGAAAAACTGTTTTTT.

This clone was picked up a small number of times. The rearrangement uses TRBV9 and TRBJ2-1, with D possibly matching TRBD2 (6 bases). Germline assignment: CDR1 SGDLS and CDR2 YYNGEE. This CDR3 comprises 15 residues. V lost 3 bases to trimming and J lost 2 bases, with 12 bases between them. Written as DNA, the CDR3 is TGTGCCAGCAGCGATGGACGCGGGGCCTACAATGAGCAGTTCTTC. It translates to CASSDGRGAYNEQFF.

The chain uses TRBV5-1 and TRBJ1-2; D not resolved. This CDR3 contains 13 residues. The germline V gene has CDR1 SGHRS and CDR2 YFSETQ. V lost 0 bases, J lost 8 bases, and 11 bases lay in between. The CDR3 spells CASSLAEGQGYTF. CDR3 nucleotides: TGCGCCAGCAGCTTGGCGGAGGGTCAGGGCTACACCTTC.

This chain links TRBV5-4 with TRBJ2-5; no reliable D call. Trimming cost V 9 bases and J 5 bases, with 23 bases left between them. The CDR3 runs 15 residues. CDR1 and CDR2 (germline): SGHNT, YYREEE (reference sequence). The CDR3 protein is CATSASSLGLETQYF. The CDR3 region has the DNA TGTGCCACCTCCGCGTCGTCTCTCGGGTTGGAGACCCAGTACTTC.

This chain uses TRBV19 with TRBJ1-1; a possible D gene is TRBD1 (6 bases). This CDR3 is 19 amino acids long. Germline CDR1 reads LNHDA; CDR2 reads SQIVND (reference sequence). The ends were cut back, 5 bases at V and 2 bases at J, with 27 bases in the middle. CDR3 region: CASSPHLVGTRTTNTEAFF. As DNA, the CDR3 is TGTGCCAGTAGTCCCCATCTGGTTGGGACACGGACCACTAACACTGAAGCTTTCTTT.

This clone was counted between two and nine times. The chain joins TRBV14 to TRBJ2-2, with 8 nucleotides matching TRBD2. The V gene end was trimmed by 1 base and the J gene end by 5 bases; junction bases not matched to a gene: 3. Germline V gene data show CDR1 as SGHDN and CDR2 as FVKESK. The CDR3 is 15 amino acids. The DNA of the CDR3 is TGTGCCAGCAGCCAAGTCCGGGGGGGAACCGGGGAGCTGTTTTTT. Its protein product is CASSQVRGGTGELFF.

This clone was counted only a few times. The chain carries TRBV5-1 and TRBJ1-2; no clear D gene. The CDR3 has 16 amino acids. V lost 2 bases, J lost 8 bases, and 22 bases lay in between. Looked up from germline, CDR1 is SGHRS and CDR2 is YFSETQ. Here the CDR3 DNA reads TGCGCCAGCAGCTTAGGAACTGAGGGAATCTCAGAAGGCTACACCTTC. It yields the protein CASSLGTEGISEGYTF.

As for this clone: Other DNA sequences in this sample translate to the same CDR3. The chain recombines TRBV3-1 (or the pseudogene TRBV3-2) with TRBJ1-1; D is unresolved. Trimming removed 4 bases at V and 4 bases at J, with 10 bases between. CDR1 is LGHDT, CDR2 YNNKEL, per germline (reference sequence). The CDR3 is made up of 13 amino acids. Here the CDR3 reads CASSRSEVTEAFF. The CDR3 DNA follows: TGTGCCAGCAGCCGGTCTGAGGTCACTGAAGCTTTCTTT.

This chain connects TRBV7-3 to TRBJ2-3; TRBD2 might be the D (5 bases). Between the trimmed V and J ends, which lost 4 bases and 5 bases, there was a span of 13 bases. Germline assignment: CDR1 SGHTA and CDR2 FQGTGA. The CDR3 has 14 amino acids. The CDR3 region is CASSSSIRGDTQYF. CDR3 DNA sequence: TGTGCCAGCAGCTCTTCCATCCGGGGAGATACGCAGTATTTT.

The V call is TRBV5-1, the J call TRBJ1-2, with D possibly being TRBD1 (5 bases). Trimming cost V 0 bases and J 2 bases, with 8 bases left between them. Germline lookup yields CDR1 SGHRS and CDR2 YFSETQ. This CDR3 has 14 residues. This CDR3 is CASSLDRNNYGYTF. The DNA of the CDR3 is TGCGCCAGCAGCTTGGACAGGAACAACTATGGCTACACCTTC. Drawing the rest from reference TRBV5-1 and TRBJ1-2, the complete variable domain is KAGVTQTPRYLIKTRGQQVTLSCSPISGHRSVSWYQQTPGQGLQFLFEYFSETQRNKGNFPGRFSGRQFSNSRSEMNVSTLELGDSALYLCASSLDRNNYGYTFGSGTRLTVV.

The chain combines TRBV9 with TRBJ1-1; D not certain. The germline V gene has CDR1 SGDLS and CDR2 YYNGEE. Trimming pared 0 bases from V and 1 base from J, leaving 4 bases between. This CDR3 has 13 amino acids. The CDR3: CASSVAWNTEAFF. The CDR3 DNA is TGTGCCAGCAGCGTAGCGTGGAACACTGAAGCTTTCTTT.

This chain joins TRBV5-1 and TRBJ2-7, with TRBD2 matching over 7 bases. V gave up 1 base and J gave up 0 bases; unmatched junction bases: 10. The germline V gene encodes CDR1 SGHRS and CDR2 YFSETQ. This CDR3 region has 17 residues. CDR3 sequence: CASSLWGGGSRSYEQYF. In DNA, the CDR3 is TGCGCCAGCAGCTTGTGGGGTGGCGGGAGCCGCTCCTACGAGCAGTACTTC.

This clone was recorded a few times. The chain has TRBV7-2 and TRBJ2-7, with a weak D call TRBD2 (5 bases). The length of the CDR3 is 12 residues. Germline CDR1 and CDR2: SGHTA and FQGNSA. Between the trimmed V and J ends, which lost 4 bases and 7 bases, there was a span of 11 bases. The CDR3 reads CASSSYTGEQYF. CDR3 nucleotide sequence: TGTGCCAGCAGCTCCTATACGGGGGAGCAGTACTTC.

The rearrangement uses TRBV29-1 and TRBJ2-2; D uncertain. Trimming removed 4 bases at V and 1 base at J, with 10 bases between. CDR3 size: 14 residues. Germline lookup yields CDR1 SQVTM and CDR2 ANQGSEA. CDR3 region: CSVAPPGNTGELFF. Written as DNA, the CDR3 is TGCAGCGTTGCCCCTCCAGGGAACACCGGGGAGCTGTTTTTT.

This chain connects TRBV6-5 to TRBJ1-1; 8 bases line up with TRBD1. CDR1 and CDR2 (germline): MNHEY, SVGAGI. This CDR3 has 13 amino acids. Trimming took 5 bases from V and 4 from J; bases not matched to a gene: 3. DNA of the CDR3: TGTGCCAGCAGTAGGACAGGGATCACTGAAGCTTTCTTT. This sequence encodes CASSRTGITEAFF.

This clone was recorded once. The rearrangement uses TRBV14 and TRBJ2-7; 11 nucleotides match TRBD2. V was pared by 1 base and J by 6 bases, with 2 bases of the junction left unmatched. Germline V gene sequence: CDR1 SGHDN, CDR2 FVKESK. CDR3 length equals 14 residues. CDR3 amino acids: CASSQGLAGREQYF. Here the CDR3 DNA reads TGTGCCAGCAGCCAAGGACTAGCGGGGCGCGAGCAGTACTTC.

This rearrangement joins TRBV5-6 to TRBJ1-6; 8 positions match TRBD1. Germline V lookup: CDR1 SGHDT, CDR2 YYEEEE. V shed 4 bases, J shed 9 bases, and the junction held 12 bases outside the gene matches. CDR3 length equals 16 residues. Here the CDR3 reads CASSRRSGQVISPLHF. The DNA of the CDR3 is TGTGCCAGCAGCCGTAGGTCGGGACAGGTTATTTCACCCCTCCACTTT.

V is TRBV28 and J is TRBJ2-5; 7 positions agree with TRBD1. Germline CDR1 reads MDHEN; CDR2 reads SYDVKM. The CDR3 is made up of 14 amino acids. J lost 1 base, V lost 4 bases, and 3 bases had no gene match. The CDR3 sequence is CASSSGQSQETQYF. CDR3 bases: TGTGCCAGCAGTTCGGGACAGAGCCAAGAGACCCAGTACTTC. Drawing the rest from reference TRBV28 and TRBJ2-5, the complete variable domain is DVKVTQSSRYLVKRTGEKVFLECVQDMDHENMFWYRQDPGLGLRLIYFSYDVKMKEKGDIPEGYSVSREKKERFSLILESASTNQTSMYLCASSSGQSQETQYFGPGTRLLVL.

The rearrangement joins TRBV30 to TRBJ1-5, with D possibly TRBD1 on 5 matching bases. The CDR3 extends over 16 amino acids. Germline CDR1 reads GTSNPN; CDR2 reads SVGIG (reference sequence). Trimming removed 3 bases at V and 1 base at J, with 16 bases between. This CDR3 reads CAWRGGDSRSNQPQHF. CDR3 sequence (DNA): TGTGCCTGGAGGGGCGGGGACTCCCGAAGCAATCAGCCCCAGCATTTT.

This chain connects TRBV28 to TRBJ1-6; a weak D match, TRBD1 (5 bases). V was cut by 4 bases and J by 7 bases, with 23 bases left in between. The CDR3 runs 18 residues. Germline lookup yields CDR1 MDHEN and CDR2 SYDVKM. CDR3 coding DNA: TGTGCCAGCAGTTCCCCACCGACCGACAGTCTTCACAATTCACCCCTCCACTTT. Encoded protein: CASSSPPTDSLHNSPLHF.

The CDR3 bases are TGTGCCAGCAGCTACTCTAGCGGGGGGGCCGTTAATACGCAGTATTTT. Its protein product is CASSYSSGGAVNTQYF. The J gene is TRBJ2-3, the V gene TRBV5-6; 12 nucleotides align to TRBD2. This CDR3 comprises 16 residues. Trimming at V came to 3 bases and at J to 7 bases, leaving 9 bases not matched to a gene. Germline V gene lookup returns CDR1 SGHDT and CDR2 YYEEEE. The full variable domain, rest sourced from reference TRBV5-6 and TRBJ2-3, is DAGVTQSPTHLIKTRGQQVTLRCSPKSGHDTVSWYQQALGQGPQFIFQYYEEEERQRGNFPDRFSGHQFPNYSSELNVNALLLGDSALYLCASSYSSGGAVNTQYFGPGTRLTVL.

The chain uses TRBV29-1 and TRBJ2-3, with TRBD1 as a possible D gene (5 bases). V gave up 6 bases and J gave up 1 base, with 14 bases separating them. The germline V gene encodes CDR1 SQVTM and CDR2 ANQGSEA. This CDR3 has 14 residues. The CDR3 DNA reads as TGCAGCGTCTCACAGGCCCCTGGCACAGATACGCAGTATTTT. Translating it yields CSVSQAPGTDTQYF.

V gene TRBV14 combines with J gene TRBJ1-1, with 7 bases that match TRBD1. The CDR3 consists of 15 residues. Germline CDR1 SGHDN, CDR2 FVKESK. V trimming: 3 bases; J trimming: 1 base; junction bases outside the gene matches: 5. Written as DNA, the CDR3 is TGTGCCAGCAGCCACCACAGGGGTCGGAACACTGAAGCTTTCTTT. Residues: CASSHHRGRNTEAFF.

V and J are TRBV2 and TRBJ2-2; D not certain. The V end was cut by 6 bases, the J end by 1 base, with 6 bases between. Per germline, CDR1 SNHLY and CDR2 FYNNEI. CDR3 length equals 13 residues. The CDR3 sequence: CASSPKNTGELFF. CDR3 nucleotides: TGTGCCAGCAGCCCTAAGAACACCGGGGAGCTGTTTTTT.

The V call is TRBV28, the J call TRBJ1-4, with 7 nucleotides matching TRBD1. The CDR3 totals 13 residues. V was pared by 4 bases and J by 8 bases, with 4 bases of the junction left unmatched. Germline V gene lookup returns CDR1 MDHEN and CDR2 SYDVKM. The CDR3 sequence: CASSSDRDEKLFF. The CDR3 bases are TGTGCCAGCAGTTCTGACAGGGACGAAAAACTGTTTTTT.

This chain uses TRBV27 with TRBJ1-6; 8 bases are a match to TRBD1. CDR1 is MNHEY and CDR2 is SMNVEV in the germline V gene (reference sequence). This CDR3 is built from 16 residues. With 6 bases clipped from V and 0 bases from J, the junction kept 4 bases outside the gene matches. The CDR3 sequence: CASSNDRGSYNSPLHF. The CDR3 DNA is TGTGCCAGCAGCAATGACAGGGGCTCCTATAATTCACCCCTCCACTTT.

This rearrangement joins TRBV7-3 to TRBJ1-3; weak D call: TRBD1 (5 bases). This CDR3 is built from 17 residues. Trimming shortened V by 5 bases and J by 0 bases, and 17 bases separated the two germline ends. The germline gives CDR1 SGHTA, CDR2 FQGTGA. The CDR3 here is CASSRTPGHFSGNTIYF. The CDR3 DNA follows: TGTGCCAGCAGCCGAACCCCAGGGCACTTCTCTGGAAACACCATATATTTT.

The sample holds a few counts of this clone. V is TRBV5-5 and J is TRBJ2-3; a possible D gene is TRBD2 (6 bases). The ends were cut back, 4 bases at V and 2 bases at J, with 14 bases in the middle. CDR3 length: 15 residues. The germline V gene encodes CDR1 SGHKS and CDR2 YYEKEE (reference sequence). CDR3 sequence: CASSPPGLDTDTQYF. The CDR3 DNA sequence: TGTGCCAGCAGCCCGCCGGGACTTGACACAGATACGCAGTATTTT.

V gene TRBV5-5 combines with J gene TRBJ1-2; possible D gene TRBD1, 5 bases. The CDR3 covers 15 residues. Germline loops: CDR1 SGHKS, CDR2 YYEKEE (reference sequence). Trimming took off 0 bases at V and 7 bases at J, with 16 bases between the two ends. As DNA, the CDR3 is TGTGCCAGCAGCTTGGGTGGGACTTCGGGGAGTGGCTACACCTTC. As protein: CASSLGGTSGSGYTF.